This T cell receptor beta chain originates from a study of blood T cell repertoires in COVID-19 (dated by TCRdb to 2018 to 2020). Background on the whole study: Collaborator samples came from the United States, Italy and Spain and covered acute and convalescent phases of COVID-19. Nearly every sample came with metadata listing a de-identified subject ID, COVID-19 status, age in years and sex. The samples were drawn from two sources: the first 160 participants of the ongoing ImmuneRACE study, and fewer than 1,500 subjects contributed by 6 global collaborators. The prospective study material was composed of cDNA or gDNA derived from T cells, B-cell-depleted T cells, or PBMCs. The dataset comprised deeply sampled blood TCRbeta repertoires from subjects exposed to, actively infected with, or recovered from COVID-19. Where HLA class I and class II types were available, the types were taken from metadata supplied by the sample provider, not from assay-based typing. The repertoires were made available in a free public database intended to serve as a resource for research on the immune response to SARS-CoV-2.

Collaborating institutions collected whole blood in K2EDTA tubes following their own protocols. Collaborator samples were shipped for TCRbeta analysis as frozen whole blood, isolated PBMCs, or DNA extracted from either sample type. Results and caveats for the whole study, not just this receptor: The amount of clinical and demographic metadata varied by source and participant and was provided uncurated.

The immunoSEQ Assay, a bias-controlled multiplex PCR, was used to amplify TCRbeta CDR3 regions from genomic DNA. Regarding the original processing steps: The number of nucleated cells in each sample was estimated from the amplification of reference gene primers within the assay. To quantify the absolute abundance of each unique TCRbeta CDR3 rearrangement, sequence reads were collapsed and filtered. Productive Simpson clonality was computed per sample as the square root of Simpson's diversity index over productive rearrangements. Not all clones reach the TCRdb copy of this immuneACCESS table, which keeps in-frame sequences only. Checked studies attribute under half of the gap to unresolved V genes and leave the rest unexplained. The V and J calls and clone size were taken over from that table, and D and trimming were inferred from the DNA. For this sample the table gives under 25,000 clones, of which roughly 85% were detected only once. About 7.9% of the sample belongs to the ten largest clones.

This clone was counted a single time. Its antigen is currently not known. There are no base qualities to consult, and no much larger clone falls within one base. The CDR1 and CDR2 encoded by the germline V gene are MGHRA and YSYEKL. V and J lose 1 base and 10 bases, and a span of 5 bases separates them. Taken from cysteine to phenylalanine, the CDR3 has 11 residues. Solely the CDR3 DNA is kept, with 33 bases framed from the first base. The rearrangement combines TRBV4-1 with TRBJ2-1, with an unclear D gene assignment. The specimen sequenced was peripheral blood. This sequence was found in a human donor with active COVID-19. The donor label of this sample is uncertain. DNA sequence: TGCGCCAGCAGCCAAGCGCGGGAGCAGTTCTTC. This codes for CASSQAREQFF.